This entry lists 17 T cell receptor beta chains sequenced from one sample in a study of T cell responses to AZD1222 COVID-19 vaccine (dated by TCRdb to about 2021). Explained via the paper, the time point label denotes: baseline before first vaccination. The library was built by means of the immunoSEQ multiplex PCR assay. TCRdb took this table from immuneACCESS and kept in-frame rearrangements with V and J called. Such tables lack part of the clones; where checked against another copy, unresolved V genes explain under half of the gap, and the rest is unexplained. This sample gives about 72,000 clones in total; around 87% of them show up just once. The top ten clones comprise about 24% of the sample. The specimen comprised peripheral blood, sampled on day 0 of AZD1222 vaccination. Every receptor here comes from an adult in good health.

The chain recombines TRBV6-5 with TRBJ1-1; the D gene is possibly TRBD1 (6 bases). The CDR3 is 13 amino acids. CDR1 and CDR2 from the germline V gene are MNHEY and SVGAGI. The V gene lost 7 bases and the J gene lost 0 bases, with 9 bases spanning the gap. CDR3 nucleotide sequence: TGTGCCAGCAAGGCAGGGGTGAACACTGAAGCTTTCTTT. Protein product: CASKAGVNTEAFF.

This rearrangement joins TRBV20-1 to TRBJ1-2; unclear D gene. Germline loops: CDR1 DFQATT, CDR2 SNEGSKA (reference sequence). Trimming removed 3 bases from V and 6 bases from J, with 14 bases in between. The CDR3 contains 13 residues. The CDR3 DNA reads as TGCAGTGCTAGTAGTCAGGATTATAATGGCTACACCTTC. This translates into CSASSQDYNGYTF.

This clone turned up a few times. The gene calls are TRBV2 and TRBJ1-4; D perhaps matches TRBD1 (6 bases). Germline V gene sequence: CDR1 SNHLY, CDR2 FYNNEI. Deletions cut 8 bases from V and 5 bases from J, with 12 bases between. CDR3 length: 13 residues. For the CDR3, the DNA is TGTGCCAGCCACAGGGACCACAATGAAAAACTGTTTTTT. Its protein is CASHRDHNEKLFF.

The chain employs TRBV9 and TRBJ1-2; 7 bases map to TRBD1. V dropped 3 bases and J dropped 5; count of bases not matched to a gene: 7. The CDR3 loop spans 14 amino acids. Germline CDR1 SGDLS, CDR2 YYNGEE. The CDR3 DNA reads TGTGCCAGCAGCGAGCGAGGACAGGAATATGGCTACACCTTC. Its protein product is CASSERGQEYGYTF.

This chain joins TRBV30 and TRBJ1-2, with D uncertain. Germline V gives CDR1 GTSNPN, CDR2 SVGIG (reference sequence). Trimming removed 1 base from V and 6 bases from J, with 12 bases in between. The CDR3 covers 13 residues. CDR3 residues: CAWSDTTDDGYTF. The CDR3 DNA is TGTGCCTGGAGTGATACTACTGACGATGGCTACACCTTC.

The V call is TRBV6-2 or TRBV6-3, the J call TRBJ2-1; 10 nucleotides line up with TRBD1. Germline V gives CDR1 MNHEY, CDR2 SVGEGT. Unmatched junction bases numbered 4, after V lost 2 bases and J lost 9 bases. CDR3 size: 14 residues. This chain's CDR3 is CASSYVGQGFEQFF. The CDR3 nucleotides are TGTGCCAGCAGTTACGTGGGACAGGGGTTTGAGCAGTTCTTC.

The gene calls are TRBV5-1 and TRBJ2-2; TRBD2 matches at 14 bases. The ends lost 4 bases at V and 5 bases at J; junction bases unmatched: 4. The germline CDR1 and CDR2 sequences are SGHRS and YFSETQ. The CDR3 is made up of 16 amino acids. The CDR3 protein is CASSPRLAGGTGELFF. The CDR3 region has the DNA TGCGCCAGCAGCCCCCGACTAGCGGGGGGGACCGGGGAGCTGTTTTTT.

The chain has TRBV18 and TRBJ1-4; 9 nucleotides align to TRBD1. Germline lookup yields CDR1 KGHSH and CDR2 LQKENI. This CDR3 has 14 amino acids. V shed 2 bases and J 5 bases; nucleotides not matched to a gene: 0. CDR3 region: CASSPGTGNEKLFF. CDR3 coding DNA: TGTGCCAGCTCACCAGGGACAGGGAATGAAAAACTGTTTTTT. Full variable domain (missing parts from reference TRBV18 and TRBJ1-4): NAGVMQNPRHLVRRRGQEARLRCSPMKGHSHVYWYRQLPEEGLKFMVYLQKENIIDESGMPKERFSAEFPKEGPSILRIQQVVRGDSAAYFCASSPGTGNEKLFFGSGTQLSVL.

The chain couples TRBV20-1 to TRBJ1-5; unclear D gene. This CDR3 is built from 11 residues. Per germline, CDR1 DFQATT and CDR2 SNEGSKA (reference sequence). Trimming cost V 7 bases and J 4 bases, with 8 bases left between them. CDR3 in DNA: TGCAGTGTGGGCGGGAATCAGCCCCAGCATTTT. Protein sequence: CSVGGNQPQHF.

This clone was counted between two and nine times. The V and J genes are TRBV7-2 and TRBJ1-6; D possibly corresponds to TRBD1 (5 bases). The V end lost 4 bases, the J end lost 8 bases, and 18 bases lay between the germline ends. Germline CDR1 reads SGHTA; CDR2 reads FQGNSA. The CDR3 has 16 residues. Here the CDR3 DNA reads TGTGCCAGCAGCTCGTGGGGCGTAGGGTATGATTCACCCCTCCACTTT. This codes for CASSSWGVGYDSPLHF.

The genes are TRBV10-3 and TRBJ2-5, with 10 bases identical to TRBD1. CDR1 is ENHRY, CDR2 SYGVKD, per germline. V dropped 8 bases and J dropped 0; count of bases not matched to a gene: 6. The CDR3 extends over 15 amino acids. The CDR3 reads CAIGPGQGNQETQYF. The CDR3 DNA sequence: TGTGCCATCGGCCCGGGACAGGGGAACCAAGAGACCCAGTACTTC.

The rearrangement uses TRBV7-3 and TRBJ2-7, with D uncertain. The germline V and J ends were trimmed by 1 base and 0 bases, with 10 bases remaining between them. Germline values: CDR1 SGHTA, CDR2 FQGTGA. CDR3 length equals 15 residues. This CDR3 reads CASSLNLAPSYEQYF. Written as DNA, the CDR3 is TGTGCCAGCAGCTTAAACCTCGCCCCCTCCTACGAGCAGTACTTC.

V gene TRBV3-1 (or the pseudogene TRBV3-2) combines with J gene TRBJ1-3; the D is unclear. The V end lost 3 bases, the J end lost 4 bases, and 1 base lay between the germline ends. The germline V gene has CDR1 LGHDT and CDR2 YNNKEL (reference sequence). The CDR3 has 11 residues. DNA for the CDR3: TGTGCCAGCAGCCAGGGAAACACCATATATTTT. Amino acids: CASSQGNTIYF.

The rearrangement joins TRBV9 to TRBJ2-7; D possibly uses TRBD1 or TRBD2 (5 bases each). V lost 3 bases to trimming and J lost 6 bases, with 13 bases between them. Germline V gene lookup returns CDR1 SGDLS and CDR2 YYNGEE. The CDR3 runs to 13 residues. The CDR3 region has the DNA TGTGCCAGCAGCGAGAGCAGGGCGGGCGAGCAGTACTTC. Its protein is CASSESRAGEQYF.

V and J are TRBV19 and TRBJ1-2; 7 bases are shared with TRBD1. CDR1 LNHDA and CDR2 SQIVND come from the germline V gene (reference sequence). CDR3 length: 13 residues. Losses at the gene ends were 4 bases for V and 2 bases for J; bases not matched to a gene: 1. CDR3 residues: CASSTGGNYGYTF. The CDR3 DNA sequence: TGTGCCAGTAGTACAGGGGGGAACTATGGCTACACCTTC.

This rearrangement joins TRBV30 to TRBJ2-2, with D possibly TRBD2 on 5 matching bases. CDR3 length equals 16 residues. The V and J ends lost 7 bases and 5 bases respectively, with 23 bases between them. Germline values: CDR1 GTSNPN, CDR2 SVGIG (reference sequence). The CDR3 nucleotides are TGTGCCTCCTCCCCGTCGGCCGGAGGATATACCGGGGAGCTGTTTTTT. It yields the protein CASSPSAGGYTGELFF.

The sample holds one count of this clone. The CDR3 nucleotides read TGTGCCAGCATGGGAAGGTTGGCTATGGGAGGAAACACCATATATTTT. Its protein is CASMGRLAMGGNTIYF. The chain uses TRBV28 and TRBJ1-3; no reliable D call. Trimming pared 7 bases from V and 4 bases from J, leaving 20 bases between. The CDR3 covers 16 residues. Germline V gives CDR1 MDHEN, CDR2 SYDVKM.